This entry is about one T cell receptor (beta chain). The antigen is not known. Other DNA variants within this sample encode the same CDR3. The sample belongs to a study of shared clonotypes between healthy human individuals. In the study overall: Three plates were used per donor for CD4 naive, three for CD4 memory, two for CD8 naive and one for CD8 memory.

Per the authors' pipeline: ImmunoSEQ supplied junction-only sequences lacking quality scores, so filtering was different. The table came from immunoSEQ multiplex PCR; TCRdb's copy has only in-frame clones and leaves some out. Clone size and the V and J calls come from that table; the DNA yielded D and trimming. The profile shows around 1.4 million clones, approximately 98.5% of them singletons. Findings of the study overall: Donors were few, which limited the genetic and exposure-history diversity represented. Around 5.4% of naive CD4 clonotypes were common to several donors.

Specimen: naive CD4+ T cells sorted from blood. The sample's subset: CD45RA+ positively selected. The clonotype comes from a young man in good health.

The CDR3 sequence: CASHPISAYEQYF. As DNA, the CDR3 is TGTGCCAGTCACCCAATATCGGCCTACGAGCAGTACTTC. V usage is TRBV2 and J usage is TRBJ2-7; D unresolved. Trimming shortened V by 9 bases and J by 2 bases, and 14 bases separated the two germline ends. This CDR3 region has 13 residues. The V gene's germline CDR1 is SNHLY and CDR2 FYNNEI.